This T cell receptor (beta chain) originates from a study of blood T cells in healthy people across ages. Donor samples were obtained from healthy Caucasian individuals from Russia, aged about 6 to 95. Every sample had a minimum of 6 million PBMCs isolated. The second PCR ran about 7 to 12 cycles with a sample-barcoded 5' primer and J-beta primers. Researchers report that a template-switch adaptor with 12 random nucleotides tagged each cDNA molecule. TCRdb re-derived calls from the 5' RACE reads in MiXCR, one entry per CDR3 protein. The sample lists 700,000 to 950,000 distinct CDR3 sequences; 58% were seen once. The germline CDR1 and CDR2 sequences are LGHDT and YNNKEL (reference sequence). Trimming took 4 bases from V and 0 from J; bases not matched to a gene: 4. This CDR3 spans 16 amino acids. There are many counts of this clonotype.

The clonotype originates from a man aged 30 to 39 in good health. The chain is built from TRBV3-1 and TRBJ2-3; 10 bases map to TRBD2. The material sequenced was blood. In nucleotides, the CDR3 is TGTGCCAGCAGCCCCAGGACTAGCGGAAGCACAGATACGCAGTATTTT. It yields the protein CASSPRTSGSTDTQYF.